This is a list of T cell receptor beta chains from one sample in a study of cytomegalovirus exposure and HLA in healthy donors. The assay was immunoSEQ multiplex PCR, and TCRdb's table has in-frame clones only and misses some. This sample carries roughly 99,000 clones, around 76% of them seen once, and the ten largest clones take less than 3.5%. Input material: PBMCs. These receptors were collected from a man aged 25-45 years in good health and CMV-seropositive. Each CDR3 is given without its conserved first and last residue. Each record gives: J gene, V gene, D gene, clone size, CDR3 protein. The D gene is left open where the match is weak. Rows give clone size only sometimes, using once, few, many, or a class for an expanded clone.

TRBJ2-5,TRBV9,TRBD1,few,ASSVSGTGGAETQY
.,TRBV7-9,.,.,ASSLGSNRGEQY
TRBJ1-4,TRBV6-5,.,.,ASSLHQTNEKLF
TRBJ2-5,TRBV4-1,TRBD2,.,ASSGKGLAEETQY
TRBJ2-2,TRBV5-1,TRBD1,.,ASGQENTGELF
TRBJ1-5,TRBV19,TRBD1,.,ASSIVRMGQVMDSNQPQH
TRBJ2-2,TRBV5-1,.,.,ASFAGQIPSGELF
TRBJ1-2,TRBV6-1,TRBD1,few,ASSDRDSGGYT
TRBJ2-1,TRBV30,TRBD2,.,AWSNRGGWNEQF
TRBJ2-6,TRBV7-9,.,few,ASSSTGSGANVLT
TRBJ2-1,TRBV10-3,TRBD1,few,AISATGTGSYNEQF
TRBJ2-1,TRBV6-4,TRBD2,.,ASSDWTSGHNEQF
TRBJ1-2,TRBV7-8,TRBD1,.,ASSLGVDRASGYT
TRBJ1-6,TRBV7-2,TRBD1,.,ASTPGTGSSPLH
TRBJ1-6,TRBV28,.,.,ASSLGWAGNSPLH
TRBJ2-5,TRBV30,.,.,AWSVVSTAGQETQY
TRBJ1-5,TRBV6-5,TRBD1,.,ASSYSGTGGNQPQH